A selection of T cell receptor beta chains follows, all from one sample in a study of CD8 T cells in Susac syndrome. TCRdb analysed the immunoSEQ multiplex PCR reads with MiXCR anew, one entry per CDR3 protein. This repertoire shows a few hundred thousand distinct CDR3 sequences, around 95% found once; its top ten account for roughly 0.1%. Sequencing was performed on CD4+ T cells from PBMCs. All receptors come from a human donor with multiple sclerosis. Each CDR3 is given with its conserved first and last residue. A D gene is named only where the DNA matches it firmly. Rows may omit the clone size; those that give it use once, few, many or a size class.

clone size | D gene | J gene | CDR3 length | V gene | CDR3 protein | CDR3 DNA
- | TRBD2 | TRBJ2-7 | 13 | TRBV5-1 | CASSEGGHREQYF | TGCGCCAGCAGCGAGGGAGGGCACCGCGAGCAGTACTTC
- | - | TRBJ1-3 | 17 | TRBV28 | CASSPTGRKYSGNTIYF | TGTGCCAGCAGTCCCACAGGGCGGAAGTACTCTGGAAACACCATATATTTT
- | - | TRBJ1-1 | 14 | TRBV12-3/TRBV12-4 | CASRDVGIGTEAFF | TGTGCCAGCAGGGACGTCGGGATTGGCACTGAAGCTTTCTTT
- | - | TRBJ1-1 | 12 | TRBV29-1 | CSVEDRNTEAFF | TGCAGCGTTGAAGACAGGAACACTGAAGCTTTCTTT
- | TRBD1 | TRBJ2-1 | 15 | TRBV5-4 | CASSFGRTGHNEQFF | TGTGCCAGCAGCTTCGGTCGGACAGGCCACAATGAGCAGTTCTTC
- | TRBD1 | TRBJ2-3 | 13 | TRBV27 | CASRVGQADTQYF | TGTGCCAGCAGAGTTGGACAGGCAGATACGCAGTATTTT
once | - | TRBJ1-2 | 15 | TRBV7-8 | CASSRTGTSNYGYTF | TGTGCCAGCAGCCGCACGGGGACGAGTAACTATGGCTACACCTTC
- | - | TRBJ2-2 | 15 | TRBV21-1 | CASSKVLGNTGELFF | TGTGCCAGCAGCAAAGTTTTGGGCAACACCGGGGAGCTGTTTTTT
- | - | TRBJ2-7 | 14 | TRBV20-1 | CSATLDSLSYEQYF | TGCAGTGCTACCCTGGACAGCCTCAGCTACGAGCAGTACTTC
- | - | TRBJ2-2 | 13 | TRBV20-1 | CSARVGNTGELFF | TGCAGTGCTAGAGTCGGGAACACCGGGGAGCTGTTTTTT
- | TRBD1 | TRBJ1-1 | 16 | TRBV23-1 | CASLRIGTGGNTEAFF | TGCGCCAGCCTGCGAATCGGGACAGGGGGTAACACTGAAGCTTTCTTT
- | - | TRBJ2-4 | 14 | TRBV5-1 | CASSLVAGKNIQYF | TGCGCCAGCAGCTTGGTCGCGGGCAAAAACATTCAGTACTTC
- | - | TRBJ2-5 | 14 | TRBV18 | CASSPPYQEETQYF | TGTGCCAGCTCACCACCGTATCAGGAAGAGACCCAGTACTTC
- | TRBD1 | TRBJ2-7 | 15 | TRBV3-1 | CASSQPGQGYSEQYF | TGTGCCAGCAGCCAACCAGGACAGGGATACTCCGAGCAGTACTTC
- | TRBD1 | TRBJ2-7 | 15 | TRBV20-1 | CSASAPGQGTYEQYF | TGCAGTGCTAGTGCCCCGGGACAGGGGACCTACGAGCAGTACTTC
- | - | TRBJ1-4 | 11 | TRBV15 | CATSRVEKLFF | TGTGCCACCAGCAGAGTCGAAAAACTGTTTTTT
- | - | TRBJ1-1 | 11 | TRBV12-3/TRBV12-4 | CASSRFTEAFF | TGTGCCAGCAGCAGGTTCACTGAAGCTTTCTTT
- | - | TRBJ1-6 | 13 | TRBV6-5 | CASSYFRSSPLHF | TGTGCCAGCAGTTACTTCAGGTCGTCACCCCTCCACTTT
- | - | TRBJ2-1 | 16 | TRBV20-1 | CSARTLAPSSYNEQFF | TGCAGTGCTAGAACTCTAGCGCCAAGCTCCTACAATGAGCAGTTCTTC
- | - | TRBJ1-5 | 12 | TRBV29-1 | CSVGSAGQPQHF | TGCAGCGTTGGGTCAGCCGGTCAGCCCCAGCATTTT
- | - | TRBJ2-6 | 13 | TRBV29-1 | CSVSDTGANVLTF | TGCAGCGTTAGCGACACTGGGGCCAACGTCCTGACTTTC
- | - | TRBJ1-5 | 12 | TRBV12-3/TRBV12-4 | CASRLYNQPQHF | TGTGCCAGCAGACTGTACAATCAGCCCCAGCATTTT
- | - | TRBJ2-7 | 14 | TRBV5-1 | CASSPSALAYEQYF | TGCGCCAGCAGCCCCTCGGCACTAGCCTACGAGCAGTACTTC
- | - | TRBJ2-7 | 15 | TRBV18 | CASSPLDTTAYEQYF | TGTGCCAGCTCACCCCTTGACACCACCGCCTACGAGCAGTACTTC
- | - | TRBJ2-1 | 14 | TRBV29-1 | CSVEIQAAYNEQFF | TGCAGCGTTGAAATCCAAGCCGCATACAATGAGCAGTTCTTC
- | - | TRBJ1-2 | 12 | TRBV29-1 | CSVEDSNYGYTF | TGCAGCGTTGAAGATAGTAACTATGGCTACACCTTC
- | TRBD2 | TRBJ2-5 | 15 | TRBV11-3 | CASSPRTSGIETQYF | TGTGCCAGCAGCCCCCGGACTAGCGGGATAGAGACCCAGTACTTC
few | - | TRBJ2-1 | 11 | TRBV3-1 | CASSNYNEQFF | TGTGCCAGCAGCAACTACAATGAGCAGTTCTTC
- | TRBD1 | TRBJ2-2 | 17 | TRBV5-1 | CASSLASGQGAAGELFF | TGCGCCAGCAGCTTGGCCTCTGGACAGGGGGCCGCCGGGGAGCTGTTTTTT
once | TRBD1 | TRBJ2-4 | 13 | TRBV11-2 | CASSWDRGYIQYF | TGTGCCAGCAGCTGGGACAGGGGTTACATTCAGTACTTC
- | - | TRBJ2-1 | 11 | TRBV7-9 | CASTPLNEQFF | TGTGCCAGCACCCCCCTCAATGAGCAGTTCTTC
- | TRBD1 | TRBJ1-5 | 17 | TRBV27 | CASSTMTGGVSNQPQHF | TGTGCCAGCAGTACTATGACAGGGGGCGTCAGCAATCAGCCCCAGCATTTT
- | TRBD2 | TRBJ2-7 | 16 | TRBV4-1 | CASSQDSSGRINEQYF | TGCGCCAGCAGCCAAGATTCGAGCGGGAGGATTAACGAGCAGTACTTC
- | - | TRBJ1-1 | 14 | TRBV4-1 | CASSQEVTNTEAFF | TGCGCCAGCAGCCAAGAGGTTACGAACACTGAAGCTTTCTTT
- | TRBD2 | TRBJ2-6 | 18 | TRBV19 | CASSRGTSGSPGANVLTF | TGTGCCAGTAGCCGTGGGACTAGCGGCTCCCCTGGGGCCAACGTCCTGACTTTC
- | - | TRBJ1-1 | 13 | TRBV12-3/TRBV12-4 | CASSFPGKAEAFF | TGTGCCAGCAGTTTCCCAGGGAAGGCTGAAGCTTTCTTT
- | TRBD1 | TRBJ1-1 | 14 | TRBV29-1 | CSVTGTNMNTEAFF | TGCAGCGTGACAGGGACTAACATGAACACTGAAGCTTTCTTT
- | - | TRBJ1-1 | 14 | TRBV29-1 | CSVVSRGEDTEAFF | TGCAGCGTTGTTTCTCGGGGGGAGGACACTGAAGCTTTCTTT
- | - | TRBJ2-7 | 11 | TRBV29-1 | CSVRLDYEQYF | TGCAGCGTTAGATTGGACTACGAGCAGTACTTC
once | - | TRBJ2-1 | 15 | TRBV12-3/TRBV12-4 | CASSFDHTRYNEQFF | TGTGCCAGCAGTTTTGACCACACAAGGTACAATGAGCAGTTCTTC